The clone carrying this T cell receptor beta chain was observed a handful of times. Its antigen is unidentified. The sample is drawn from a study of CD4 T cells in relation to SARS-CoV-2 and coronaviruses. About the study: Patient ages ranged from 21 to 72, median 38. Study-wide findings and caveats: The cross-reactivity analysis covered only spike protein, not other viral proteins. In roughly 65% of donors, memory CD4+ clonotypes crossrecognized SARS-CoV-2 and at least one common cold coronavirus spike.

Using immunoSEQ multiplex PCR, the repertoire was profiled, and TCRdb retains in-frame clones only, with some absent. Of approximately 36,000 clones in the sample, approximately 83% were seen once. CDR3 length: 14 amino acids. Trimming shortened V by 3 bases and J by 5 bases, and 11 bases separated the two germline ends. Germline lookup yields CDR1 MGHRA and CDR2 YSYEKL. The material sequenced was naive CD4+ T cells from PBMCs, cultured in vitro. The subset: naive CD4+ T cells isolated by negative enrichment. The gene calls are TRBV4-1 and TRBJ2-1; D gene ambiguous. This clonotype was obtained from an adult with COVID-19. Written as DNA, the CDR3 is TGCGCCAGCAGCCAGAAAGGGTTCGACAATGAGCAGTTCTTC. Its translation is CASSQKGFDNEQFF.